This T cell receptor (beta chain) was captured by sequencing in a study of blood T cell repertoires in COVID-19. Looking at the study overall: PBMCs, B-cell-depleted T cells, or T cells were the source of the cDNA or gDNA that made up the material.

As handled by the study authors: Amplifying reference gene primers gave estimates of nucleated cell counts. The repertoire was sequenced with immunoSEQ multiplex PCR; TCRdb's copy has only in-frame clones and lacks some. V and J calls and clone size follow that table, whereas D and trimming were derived from the DNA. The repertoire holds some 150,000 clones, with 81% as singletons. The germline V gene encodes CDR1 SGHRS and CDR2 YFSETQ. The length of the CDR3 is 12 residues. Trimming took 3 bases from V and 4 from J, leaving 7 bases between them. The sequence derives from a human donor with acute or convalescent COVID-19. The donor label of this sample is uncertain. The sample comprised peripheral blood. The chain carries TRBV5-1 and TRBJ1-1; D might be TRBD1 (5 bases). This chain's CDR3 is CASSSQGTEAFF. The CDR3 bases are TGCGCCAGCAGCTCTCAGGGCACTGAAGCTTTCTTT.